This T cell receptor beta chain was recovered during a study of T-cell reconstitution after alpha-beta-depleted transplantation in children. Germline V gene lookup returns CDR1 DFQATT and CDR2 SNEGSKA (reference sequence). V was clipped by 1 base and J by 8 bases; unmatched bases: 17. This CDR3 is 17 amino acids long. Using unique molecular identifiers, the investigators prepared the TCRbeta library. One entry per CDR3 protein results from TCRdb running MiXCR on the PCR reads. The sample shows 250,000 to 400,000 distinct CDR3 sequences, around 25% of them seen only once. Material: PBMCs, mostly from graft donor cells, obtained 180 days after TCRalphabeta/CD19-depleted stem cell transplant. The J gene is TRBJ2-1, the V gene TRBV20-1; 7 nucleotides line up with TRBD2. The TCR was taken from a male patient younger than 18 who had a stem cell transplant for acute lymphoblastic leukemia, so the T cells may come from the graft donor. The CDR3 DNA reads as TGCAGTGCTAGAGTCCAACTCCGAGCGGGAAAGGGAGATGAGCAGTTCTTC. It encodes CSARVQLRAGKGDEQFF.